The 11 T cell receptor beta chains below come from one sample, sequenced in a study of T-cell reconstitution after alpha-beta-depleted transplantation in children. A TCRbeta library incorporating unique molecular identifiers was prepared. TCRdb called the PCR reads again in MiXCR, with one record for every CDR3 protein. Of fewer than 1 million distinct CDR3 sequences listed, approximately 15% are singletons. The sequencing here drew on PBMCs, mostly from graft donor cells, taken 360 days after TCRalphabeta/CD19-depleted stem cell transplant. These receptors came from a male patient under 18 who had a stem cell transplant for acute lymphoblastic leukemia, so the T cells may come from the graft donor.

This chain joins TRBV20-1 and TRBJ2-1; TRBD2 aligns across 9 bases. In germline, CDR1 is DFQATT, CDR2 SNEGSKA (reference sequence). V lost 5 bases and J lost 7; bases outside the gene matches: 12. The CDR3 length is 15 residues. Here the CDR3 reads CSASPAGGPLNEQFF. In nucleotides, the CDR3 is TGCAGTGCTTCCCCCGCGGGAGGGCCTCTGAATGAGCAGTTCTTC.

Only a few counts were recorded for this clonotype. J is TRBJ2-5 and V is TRBV4-1; D unresolved. Trimming cost V 4 bases and J 5 bases, with 14 bases left between them. Germline V gene data show CDR1 as MGHRA and CDR2 as YSYEKL. This CDR3 comprises 14 residues. The CDR3 reads CASSLSTVEETQYF. CDR3 nucleotides: TGCGCCAGCAGCCTTTCGACTGTAGAGGAGACCCAGTACTTC.

The V gene is TRBV6-5, the J gene TRBJ1-6; D is uncertain. Germline CDR1 reads MNHEY; CDR2 reads SVGAGI. V was cut by 2 bases and J by 9 bases, with 14 bases left in between. The CDR3 consists of 15 residues. The CDR3 sequence: CASSYGEVFASPLHF. CDR3 bases: TGTGCCAGCAGTTACGGGGAGGTATTCGCTTCACCCCTCCACTTT.

The gene calls are TRBV2 and TRBJ2-7, with unresolved D. The CDR3 is made up of 17 amino acids. CDR1 and CDR2 from the germline V gene are SNHLY and FYNNEI. The V end was cut by 5 bases, the J end by 2 bases, with 22 bases between. The chain's CDR3 is CASSHTWSQEEAYEQYF. CDR3 DNA: TGTGCCAGCAGTCACACTTGGAGCCAGGAAGAAGCCTACGAGCAGTACTTC.

Only a few counts were recorded for this clonotype. The chain couples TRBV10-3 to TRBJ2-7; D may match TRBD1 or TRBD2 (5 bases each). This CDR3 spans 12 amino acids. Deletions cut 6 bases from V and 11 bases from J, with 17 bases between. The germline CDR1 and CDR2 sequences are ENHRY and SYGVKD. The CDR3 sequence: CAISFRGQEEYF. CDR3 sequence (DNA): TGTGCCATCAGCTTCCGGGGCCAAGAAGAGTACTTC.

The chain links TRBV4-1 to TRBJ2-1; TRBD2 agrees at 10 bases. Trimming removed 0 bases from V and 5 bases from J; junction bases left unmatched: 4. CDR1 MGHRA and CDR2 YSYEKL come from the germline V gene. The CDR3 sequence is 16 residues long. In DNA form, the CDR3 reads TGCGCCAGCAGCCAAGAAGGACTAGCGGCGAACAATGAGCAGTTCTTC. Its protein product is CASSQEGLAANNEQFF.

This clonotype showed up many times. The chain joins TRBV7-3 to TRBJ2-3; 9 bases map to TRBD2. CDR1 is SGHTA, CDR2 FQGTGA, per germline. The CDR3 consists of 15 residues. V trimming: 5 bases; J trimming: 3 bases; junction bases outside the gene matches: 6. DNA of the CDR3: TGTGCCAGCAGCCCCTATAGCGGGAGTACAGATACGCAGTATTTT. Protein: CASSPYSGSTDTQYF. Drawing the rest from reference TRBV7-3 and TRBJ2-3, the complete variable domain is GAGVSQTPSNKVTEKGKYVELRCDPISGHTALYWYRQSLGQGPEFLIYFQGTGAADDSGLPNDRFFAVRPEGSVSTLKIQRTERGDSAVYLCASSPYSGSTDTQYFGPGTRLTVL.

The chain recombines TRBV11-2 with TRBJ1-1; a possible D gene is TRBD1 (6 bases). This CDR3 spans 16 amino acids. The germline CDR1 and CDR2 sequences are SGHAT and FQNNGV. V dropped 5 bases and J dropped 0 bases, with 16 bases sitting between them. The CDR3 loop reads CASSLPRGALNTEAFF. In DNA, the CDR3 is TGTGCCAGCAGCCTTCCGAGGGGGGCTCTGAACACTGAAGCTTTCTTT.

This chain uses TRBV5-1 with TRBJ2-5, with D unclear. Deletions cut 6 bases from V and 1 base from J, with 16 bases between. Germline CDR1 is SGHRS and CDR2 is YFSETQ. The CDR3 extends over 15 amino acids. In DNA, the CDR3 is TGCGCCAGCACGGAAGGGAACCCCTCCCAAGAGACCCAGTACTTC. This encodes CASTEGNPSQETQYF. The full variable domain, completed using reference TRBV5-1 and TRBJ2-5, is KAGVTQTPRYLIKTRGQQVTLSCSPISGHRSVSWYQQTPGQGLQFLFEYFSETQRNKGNFPGRFSGRQFSNSRSEMNVSTLELGDSALYLCASTEGNPSQETQYFGPGTRLLVL.

This clonotype has just a few counts. This chain links TRBV20-1 with TRBJ2-7, with 7 bases lining up with TRBD1. Losses at the gene ends were 6 bases for V and 3 bases for J; bases not matched to a gene: 11. Per the germline V gene, CDR1 is DFQATT and CDR2 is SNEGSKA (reference sequence). The CDR3 has 14 amino acids. CDR3 protein: CSATLPTGFYEQYF. CDR3 DNA: TGCAGTGCGACCCTACCGACAGGGTTCTACGAGCAGTACTTC.

The chain joins TRBV7-9 to TRBJ2-1; 9 bases agree with TRBD2. J gave up 0 bases and V 3 bases, and 15 bases lay outside the gene matches. CDR3 size: 20 residues. Germline assignment: CDR1 SEHNR and CDR2 FQNEAQ (reference sequence). The CDR3, as DNA: TGTGCCAGCAGCTTCTCCGGACTAGCGAAGTATTCGAGCTCCTACAATGAGCAGTTCTTC. It codes for CASSFSGLAKYSSSYNEQFF.